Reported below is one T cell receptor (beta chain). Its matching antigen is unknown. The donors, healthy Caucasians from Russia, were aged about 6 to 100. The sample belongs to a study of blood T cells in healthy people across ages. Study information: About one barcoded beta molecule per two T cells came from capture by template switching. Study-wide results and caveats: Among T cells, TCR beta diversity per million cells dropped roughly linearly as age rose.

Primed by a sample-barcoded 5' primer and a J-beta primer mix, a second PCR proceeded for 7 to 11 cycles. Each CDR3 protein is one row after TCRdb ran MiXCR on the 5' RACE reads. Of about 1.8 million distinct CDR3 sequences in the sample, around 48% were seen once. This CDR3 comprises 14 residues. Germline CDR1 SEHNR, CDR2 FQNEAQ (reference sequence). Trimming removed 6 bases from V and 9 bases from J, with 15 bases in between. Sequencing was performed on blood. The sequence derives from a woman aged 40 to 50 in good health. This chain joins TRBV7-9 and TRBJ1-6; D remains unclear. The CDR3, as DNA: TGTGCCAGCAGGTTGGACGGCTTGAGTTCACCCCTCCACTTT. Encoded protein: CASRLDGLSSPLHF. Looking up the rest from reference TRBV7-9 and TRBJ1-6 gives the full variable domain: DTGVSQNPRHKITKRGQNVTFRCDPISEHNRLYWYRQTLGQGPEFLTYFQNEAQLEKSRLLSDRFSAERPKGSFSTLEIQRTEQGDSAMYLCASRLDGLSSPLHFGNGTRLTVT.